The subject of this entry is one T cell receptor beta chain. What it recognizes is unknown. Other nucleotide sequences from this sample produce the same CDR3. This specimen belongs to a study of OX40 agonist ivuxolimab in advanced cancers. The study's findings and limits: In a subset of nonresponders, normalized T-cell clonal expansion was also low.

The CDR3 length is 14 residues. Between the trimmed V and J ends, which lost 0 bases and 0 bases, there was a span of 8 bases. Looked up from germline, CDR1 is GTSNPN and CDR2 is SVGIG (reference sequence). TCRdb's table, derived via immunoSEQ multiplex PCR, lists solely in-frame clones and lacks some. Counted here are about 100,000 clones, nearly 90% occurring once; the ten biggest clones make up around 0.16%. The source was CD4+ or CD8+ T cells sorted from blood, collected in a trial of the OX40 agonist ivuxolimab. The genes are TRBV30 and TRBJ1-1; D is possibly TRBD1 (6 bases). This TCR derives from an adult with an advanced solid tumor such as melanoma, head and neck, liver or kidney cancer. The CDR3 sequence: CAWSVTGLNTEAFF. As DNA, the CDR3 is TGTGCCTGGAGTGTGACAGGATTGAACACTGAAGCTTTCTTT. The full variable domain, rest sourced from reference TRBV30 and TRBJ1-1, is SQTIHQWPATLVQPVGSPLSLECTVEGTSNPNLYWYRQAAGRGLQLLFYSVGIGQISSEVPQNLSASRPQDRQFILSSKKLLLSDSGFYLCAWSVTGLNTEAFFGQGTRLTVV.